This paragraph covers one T cell receptor (beta chain) sequence. Its antigen is unidentified. TCRdb re-derived calls from the multiplex PCR reads in MiXCR, one entry per CDR3 protein. The sample lists fewer than 25,000 distinct CDR3 sequences; about 61% were seen once. Trimming removed 1 base at V and 7 bases at J, with 20 bases between. This CDR3 spans 18 amino acids. The germline CDR1 and CDR2 sequences are SGHTA and FQGTGA. These data belong to a study of breast tumors, draining lymph nodes, adjacent tissues. Study conclusions and caveats: Compared with lymph nodes, tumors were less diverse; compared with nontumor tissue, more. Most tumor T cells seemingly derive from lymph node, then expand in tumor. The lymph node origin of tumor T cells was framed as consistent with a hypothesis, not demonstrated. Tumor and nontumor repertoires were significantly more similar in luminal-like than in basal-like breast cancer.

The sample taken for sequencing was tumor-adjacent breast tissue. This receptor was taken from a female donor with breast cancer. Some clones in this sample may be carry-over from other donors' samples. V gene TRBV7-3 combines with J gene TRBJ1-6; D not certain. The CDR3 here is CASSLRPPGATGNSPLHF. DNA of the CDR3: TGTGCCAGCAGCTTAAGGCCGCCGGGCGCAACCGGGAATTCACCCCTCCACTTT.